A selection of T cell receptor beta chains follows, all from one sample in a study of T cells after yellow fever vaccination. One entry per CDR3 protein results from TCRdb running MiXCR on the 5' RACE reads. The data contain about 260,000 distinct CDR3 sequences, 10% to 15% of them singletons. The sequencing used CD4+ T cells sorted from PBMCs, collected 45 days after the yellow fever booster vaccination. The receptors come from a man aged 25 to 40 who received the YFV17D yellow fever vaccine. Both conserved end residues are part of each CDR3. Fields, in order: CDR3 protein, V gene, J gene.

CDR3: CSGTPGLAVGSEQFF
V: TRBV20-1
J: TRBJ2-1

CDR3: CAITGTANTGELFF
V: TRBV10-3
J: TRBJ2-2

CDR3: CASSVGSGSYNEQFF
V: TRBV18
J: TRBJ2-1

CDR3: CASSLVGLEQTYEQYF
V: TRBV7-8
J: TRBJ2-7

CDR3: CASSPTTSRETQYF
V: TRBV18
J: TRBJ2-5

CDR3: CASSAHHLRVQTQYF
V: TRBV27
J: TRBJ2-5

CDR3: CASRESGRRAGELFF
V: TRBV3-1
J: TRBJ2-2

CDR3: CSVATGTNYGYTF
V: TRBV29-1
J: TRBJ1-2

CDR3: CSASARNTEAFF
V: TRBV20-1
J: TRBJ1-1

CDR3: CSVGHRGGRETQYF
V: TRBV29-1
J: TRBJ2-5